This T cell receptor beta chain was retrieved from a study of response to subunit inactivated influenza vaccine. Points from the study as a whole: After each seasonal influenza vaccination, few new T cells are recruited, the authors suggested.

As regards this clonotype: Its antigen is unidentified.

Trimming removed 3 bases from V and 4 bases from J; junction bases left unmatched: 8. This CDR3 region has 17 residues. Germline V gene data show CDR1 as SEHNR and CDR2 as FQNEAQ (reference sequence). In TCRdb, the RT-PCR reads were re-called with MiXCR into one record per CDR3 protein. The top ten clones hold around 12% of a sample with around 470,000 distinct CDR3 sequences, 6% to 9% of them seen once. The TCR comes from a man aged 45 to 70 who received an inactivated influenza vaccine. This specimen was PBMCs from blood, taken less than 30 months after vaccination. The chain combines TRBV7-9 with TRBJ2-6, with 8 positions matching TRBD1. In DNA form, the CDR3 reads TGTGCCAGCAGCTTGAGGACAGGGTCGAACGGGGCCAACGTCCTGACTTTC. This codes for CASSLRTGSNGANVLTF. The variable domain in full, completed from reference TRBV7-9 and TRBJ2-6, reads DTGVSQNPRHKITKRGQNVTFRCDPISEHNRLYWYRQTLGQGPEFLTYFQNEAQLEKSRLLSDRFSAERPKGSFSTLEIQRTEQGDSAMYLCASSLRTGSNGANVLTFGAGSRLTVL.